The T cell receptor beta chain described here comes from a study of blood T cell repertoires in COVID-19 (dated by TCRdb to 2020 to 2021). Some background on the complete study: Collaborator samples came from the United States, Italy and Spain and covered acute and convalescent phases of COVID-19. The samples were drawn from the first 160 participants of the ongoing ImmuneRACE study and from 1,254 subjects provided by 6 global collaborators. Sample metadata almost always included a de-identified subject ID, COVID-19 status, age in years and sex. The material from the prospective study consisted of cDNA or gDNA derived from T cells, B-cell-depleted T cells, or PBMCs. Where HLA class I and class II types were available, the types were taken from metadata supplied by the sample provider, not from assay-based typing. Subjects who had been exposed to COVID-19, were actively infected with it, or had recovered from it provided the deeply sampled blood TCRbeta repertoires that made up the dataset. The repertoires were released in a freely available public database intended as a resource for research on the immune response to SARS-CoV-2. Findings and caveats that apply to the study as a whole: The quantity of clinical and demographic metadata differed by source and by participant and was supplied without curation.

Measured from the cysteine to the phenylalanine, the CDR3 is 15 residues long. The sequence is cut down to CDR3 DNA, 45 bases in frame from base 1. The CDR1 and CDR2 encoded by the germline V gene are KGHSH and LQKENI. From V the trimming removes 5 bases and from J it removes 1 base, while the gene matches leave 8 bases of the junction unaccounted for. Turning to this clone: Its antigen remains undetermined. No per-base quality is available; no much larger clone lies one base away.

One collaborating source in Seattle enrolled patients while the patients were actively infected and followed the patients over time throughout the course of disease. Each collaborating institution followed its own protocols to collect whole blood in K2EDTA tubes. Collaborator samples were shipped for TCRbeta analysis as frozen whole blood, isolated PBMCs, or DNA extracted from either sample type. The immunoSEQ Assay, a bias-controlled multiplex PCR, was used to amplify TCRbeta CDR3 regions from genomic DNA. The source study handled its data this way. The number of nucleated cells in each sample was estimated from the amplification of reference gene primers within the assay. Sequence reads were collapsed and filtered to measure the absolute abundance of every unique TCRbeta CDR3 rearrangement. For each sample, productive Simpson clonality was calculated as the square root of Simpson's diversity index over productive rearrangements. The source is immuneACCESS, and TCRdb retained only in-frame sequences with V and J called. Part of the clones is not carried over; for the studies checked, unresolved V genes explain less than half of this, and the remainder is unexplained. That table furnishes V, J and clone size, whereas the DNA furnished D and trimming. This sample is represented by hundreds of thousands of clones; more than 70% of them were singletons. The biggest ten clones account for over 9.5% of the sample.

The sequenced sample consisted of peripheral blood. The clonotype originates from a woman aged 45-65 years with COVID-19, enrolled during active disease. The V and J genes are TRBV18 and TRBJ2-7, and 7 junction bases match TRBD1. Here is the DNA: TGTGCCAGCTCAGCAGCCGGGACAGCTTCCTACGAGCAGTACTTC. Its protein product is CASSAAGTASYEQYF.